What follows are 15 T cell receptor beta chains derived from one specimen sequenced in a study of T cell responses to AZD1222 COVID-19 vaccine. Profiled with immunoSEQ multiplex PCR; TCRdb holds only in-frame clones, not every one. This table holds roughly 130,000 clones, about 88% found once. This sample comprised peripheral blood, obtained on day 0 of MenACWY control vaccination. All receptors derive from an adult in good health.

This chain connects TRBV4-1 to TRBJ2-3; D uncertain. The CDR3 is 13 amino acids. The germline V and J ends were trimmed by 4 bases and 6 bases, with 11 bases remaining between them. CDR1 is MGHRA, CDR2 YSYEKL, per germline. CDR3 nucleotide sequence: TGCGCCAGCAGCCGGACCCCCCCGGATACGCAGTATTTT. Its protein product is CASSRTPPDTQYF.

This sequence joins TRBV9 and TRBJ2-2; D is unclear. The CDR3 is made up of 12 amino acids. Between the trimmed V and J ends, which lost 1 base and 6 bases, there was a span of 4 bases. Germline CDR1 and CDR2: SGDLS and YYNGEE. CDR3 protein: CASSVWAGELFF. In DNA, the CDR3 is TGTGCCAGCAGCGTATGGGCCGGGGAGCTGTTTTTT.

This rearrangement joins TRBV7-9 to TRBJ1-1; possible D gene TRBD1, 6 bases. The germline V and J ends were trimmed by 2 bases and 13 bases, with 11 bases remaining between them. CDR1 is SEHNR and CDR2 is FQNEAQ in the germline V gene (reference sequence). CDR3 length: 11 residues. CDR3 nucleotide sequence: TGTGCCAGCAGCTTAACGGGGGCGCTTTTCTTT. It translates to CASSLTGALFF.

The chain links TRBV6-4 to TRBJ2-7; D not resolved. The CDR3 has 12 residues. Germline V gene data show CDR1 as MRHNA and CDR2 as SNTAGT. Trimming left V 2 bases short and J 2 bases short, with 4 bases between. CDR3 residues: CASSDGTYEQYF. CDR3 nucleotide sequence: TGTGCCAGCAGTGACGGTACCTACGAGCAGTACTTC.

This sequence joins TRBV9 and TRBJ1-1; a possible D gene is TRBD1 (6 bases). This CDR3 is 15 amino acids long. V was trimmed by 0 bases and J by 1 base, leaving 10 bases between them. Germline lookup yields CDR1 SGDLS and CDR2 YYNGEE. CDR3 sequence reads: CASSVGQDRNTEAFF. The DNA of the CDR3 is TGTGCCAGCAGCGTAGGCCAGGACAGGAACACTGAAGCTTTCTTT.

This chain joins TRBV19 and TRBJ1-2; 10 positions agree with TRBD1. This CDR3 region has 15 residues. Germline trimming cut 5 bases from V and 5 bases from J; bases unmatched to any gene: 8. Germline V gene lookup returns CDR1 LNHDA and CDR2 SQIVND (reference sequence). The CDR3 DNA is TGTGCCAGTAGTTCGCCGGACAGGGGGAATTATGGCTACACCTTC. Translating gives CASSSPDRGNYGYTF. Looking up the rest from reference TRBV19 and TRBJ1-2 gives the full variable domain: DGGITQSPKYLFRKEGQNVTLSCEQNLNHDAMYWYRQDPGQGLRLIYYSQIVNDFQKGDIAEGYSVSREKKESFPLTVTSAQKNPTAFYLCASSSPDRGNYGYTFGSGTRLTVV.

The chain uses TRBV5-6 and TRBJ1-2; D call uncertain. This CDR3 is 15 amino acids long. The V gene lost 0 bases and the J gene lost 4 bases, with 13 bases spanning the gap. Per the germline V gene, CDR1 is SGHDT and CDR2 is YYEEEE. This CDR3 reads CASSLGQVKFYGYTF. The CDR3 DNA is TGTGCCAGCAGCTTGGGGCAGGTCAAATTCTATGGCTACACCTTC.

Details on this clone: An end of the junction differs from the germline gene, which may be a read error. The chain carries TRBV4-1 and TRBJ1-1; TRBD1 matches 7 bases. This CDR3 has 14 residues. Per germline, CDR1 MGHRA and CDR2 YSYEKL. CDR3 loop: CASSQETGFTEAFF. The CDR3 bases are TGCGCCAGCAGCCAAGAGACAGGGTTCACTGAGGCTTTCTTT.

This chain connects TRBV2 to TRBJ1-2, with 9 bases identical to TRBD1. CDR1 SNHLY and CDR2 FYNNEI come from the germline V gene. The V segment lost 1 base and the J segment 4 bases; nucleotides outside the gene matches: 7. The CDR3 consists of 16 residues. CDR3 amino acids: CASSEVGTGRLYGYTF. The CDR3 nucleotides are TGTGCCAGCAGTGAAGTAGGGACAGGGAGACTCTATGGCTACACCTTC.

The V and J genes are TRBV19 and TRBJ1-1, with TRBD1 as a possible D gene (5 bases). Trimming shortened V by 3 bases and J by 0 bases, and 14 bases separated the two germline ends. The CDR3 runs 16 residues. The germline V gene encodes CDR1 LNHDA and CDR2 SQIVND (reference sequence). The CDR3 reads CASSMGPGAMNTEAFF. The CDR3 bases are TGTGCCAGTAGTATGGGACCCGGAGCCATGAACACTGAAGCTTTCTTT.

The chain combines TRBV5-1 with TRBJ2-1; D uncertain. The germline V gene has CDR1 SGHRS and CDR2 YFSETQ. The V end was cut by 0 bases, the J end by 9 bases, with 13 bases between. The CDR3 has 14 residues. The CDR3 DNA reads TGCGCCAGCAGCTTGGGATATCTGGGCGGTGAGCAGTTCTTC. This encodes CASSLGYLGGEQFF.

This chain uses TRBV6-5 with TRBJ2-7; a possible D gene is TRBD2 (6 bases). V lost 10 bases, J lost 5 bases, and 18 bases lay in between. CDR1 MNHEY and CDR2 SVGAGI come from the germline V gene. The CDR3 sequence is 13 residues long. CDR3 nucleotides: TGTGCCACCTACTACGTCGGGAGCCACGAGCAGTACTTC. It yields the protein CATYYVGSHEQYF.

This clone was found once. The chain has TRBV6-5 and TRBJ1-1; the D is unclear. From germline, CDR1 is MNHEY and CDR2 SVGAGI. The CDR3 totals 14 residues. V was shortened by 5 bases and J by 0 bases, with 10 bases between the two germline ends. Here the CDR3 DNA reads TGTGCCAGCAGTACCGGAATGATGAACACTGAAGCTTTCTTT. It encodes CASSTGMMNTEAFF.

The chain joins TRBV28 to TRBJ2-7; TRBD2 agrees at 12 bases. This CDR3 contains 14 residues. V shed 2 bases and J 6 bases; nucleotides not matched to a gene: 2. Germline V gene sequence: CDR1 MDHEN, CDR2 SYDVKM. CDR3 loop: CASSLRLAGVEQYF. The CDR3 DNA sequence: TGTGCCAGCAGTTTAAGACTAGCGGGAGTCGAGCAGTACTTC.

The V gene is TRBV24-1, the J gene TRBJ2-3, with a weak D call TRBD2 (6 bases). Germline V gene sequence: CDR1 KGHDR, CDR2 SFDVKD. With 3 bases removed from V and 5 bases from J, the gap between germline ends came to 11 bases. This CDR3 has 14 residues. CDR3 residues: CATSDPGELDTQYF. DNA of the CDR3: TGTGCCACCAGTGATCCGGGAGAGTTAGATACGCAGTATTTT.